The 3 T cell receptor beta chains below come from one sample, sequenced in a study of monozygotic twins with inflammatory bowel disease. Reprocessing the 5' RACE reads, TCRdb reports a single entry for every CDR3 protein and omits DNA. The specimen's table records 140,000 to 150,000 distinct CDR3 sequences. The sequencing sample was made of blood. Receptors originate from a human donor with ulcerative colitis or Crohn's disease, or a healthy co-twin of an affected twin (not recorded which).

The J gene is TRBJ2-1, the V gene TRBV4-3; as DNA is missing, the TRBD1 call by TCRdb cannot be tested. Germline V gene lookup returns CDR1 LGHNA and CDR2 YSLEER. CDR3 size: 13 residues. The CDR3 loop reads CASSQDGGGEQFF.

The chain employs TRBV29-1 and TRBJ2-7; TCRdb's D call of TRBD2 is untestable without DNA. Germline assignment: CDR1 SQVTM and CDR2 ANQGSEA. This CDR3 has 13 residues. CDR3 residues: CSVRVTGSYEQYF.

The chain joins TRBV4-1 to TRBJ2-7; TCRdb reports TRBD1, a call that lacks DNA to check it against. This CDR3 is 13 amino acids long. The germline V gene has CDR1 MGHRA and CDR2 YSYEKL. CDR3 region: CASSWGPGYEQHF.